The 29 T cell receptor beta chains below were found in one sample sequenced in a study of blood T cell repertoires in COVID-19. Some clones are missing from TCRdb's copy, which holds only in-frame ones; the method was immunoSEQ multiplex PCR. The sample yields around 120,000 clones, about four fifths seen once. The sequenced material came from peripheral blood. The receptor set was obtained from a man in his 70s with acute or convalescent COVID-19.

The rearrangement joins TRBV11-2 to TRBJ2-2; TRBD1 agrees at 9 bases. Trimming at V came to 5 bases and at J to 5 bases, leaving 6 bases not matched to a gene. Germline CDR1 reads SGHAT; CDR2 reads FQNNGV. This CDR3 is 15 amino acids long. The DNA of the CDR3 is TGTGCCAGCAGCCGTGTACAGGGGGCGACCGGGGAGCTGTTTTTT. Translation: CASSRVQGATGELFF.

The chain employs TRBV19 and TRBJ1-2; a weak D match, TRBD1 (6 bases). From germline, CDR1 is LNHDA and CDR2 SQIVND (reference sequence). The germline V and J ends were trimmed by 6 bases and 7 bases, with 15 bases remaining between them. The CDR3 runs to 13 residues. The CDR3: CASSPRQAAGYTF. Written as DNA, the CDR3 is TGTGCCAGTAGCCCGAGACAGGCGGCTGGCTACACCTTC. The full variable domain, completed using reference TRBV19 and TRBJ1-2, is DGGITQSPKYLFRKEGQNVTLSCEQNLNHDAMYWYRQDPGQGLRLIYYSQIVNDFQKGDIAEGYSVSREKKESFPLTVTSAQKNPTAFYLCASSPRQAAGYTFGSGTRLTVV.

This clone was seen a single time. The chain is built from TRBV7-6 and TRBJ1-6, with TRBD1 matching 7 bases. The trim removed 6 bases at V and 5 bases at J, leaving 4 bases unmatched. Germline V gene data show CDR1 as SGHVS and CDR2 as FNYEAQ. This CDR3 comprises 14 residues. The CDR3 region is CASSSGTDNSPLHF. The CDR3 DNA is TGTGCCAGCAGTTCCGGGACAGATAATTCACCCCTCCACTTT. Full variable domain (missing parts from reference TRBV7-6 and TRBJ1-6): GAGVSQSPRYKVTKRGQDVALRCDPISGHVSLYWYRQALGQGPEFLTYFNYEAQQDKSGLPNDRFSAERPEGSISTLTIQRTEQRDSAMYRCASSSGTDNSPLHFGNGTRLTVT.

This chain uses TRBV6-6 with TRBJ2-3; D might be TRBD1 (7 bases). Per the germline V gene, CDR1 is MNHNY and CDR2 is SVGAGI (reference sequence). V dropped 2 bases and J dropped 2 bases, with 11 bases sitting between them. CDR3 length equals 15 residues. The CDR3 bases are TGTGCCAGCAGTTACCAGGGGGGAGACACAGATACGCAGTATTTT. This sequence encodes CASSYQGGDTDTQYF.

The CDR3 protein is CASSFQTGGYGYTF. For the CDR3, the DNA is TGTGCCAGCAGCTTCCAGACAGGGGGCTATGGCTACACCTTC. This chain links TRBV11-3 with TRBJ1-2, with 9 bases that match TRBD1. V was clipped by 3 bases and J by 4 bases; unmatched bases: 3. This CDR3 has 14 amino acids. The germline V gene has CDR1 SGHNT and CDR2 YENEEA.

In nucleotides, the CDR3 is TGTGCCACCAGTGATCCGAGGACGGGGAATGAAAAACTGTTTTTT. Translated: CATSDPRTGNEKLFF. The chain links TRBV24-1 to TRBJ1-4; D remains ambiguous. V was cut by 3 bases and J by 5 bases, with 12 bases left in between. Germline V lookup: CDR1 KGHDR, CDR2 SFDVKD. The CDR3 runs 15 residues.

The genes are TRBV3-1 (or the pseudogene TRBV3-2) and TRBJ2-3; TRBD2 agrees at 8 bases. The J segment lost 2 bases and the V segment lost 3 bases, leaving 7 bases of the junction unmatched. Germline CDR1 reads LGHDT; CDR2 reads YNNKEL (reference sequence). The CDR3 spans 16 residues. CDR3 amino acids: CASSHVRGGSTDTQYF. CDR3 in DNA: TGTGCCAGCAGCCACGTCCGCGGGGGGTCCACAGATACGCAGTATTTT.

In its sample, this clone was seen once. V and J are TRBV7-8 and TRBJ2-7; TRBD1 matches 9 bases. From germline, CDR1 is SGHVS and CDR2 FQNEAQ. The trim removed 3 bases at V and 2 bases at J, leaving 2 bases unmatched. The CDR3 is 14 amino acids. The CDR3 is CASSFRTGAYEQYF. Here the CDR3 DNA reads TGTGCCAGCAGCTTCCGGACAGGGGCCTACGAGCAGTACTTC.

This clone was counted only a few times. The CDR3: CASSPPQVWDGYTF. The DNA of the CDR3 is TGTGCCAGCTCACCACCGCAGGTATGGGATGGCTACACCTTC. The chain uses TRBV18 and TRBJ1-2, with D uncertain. The CDR3 spans 14 residues. Germline CDR1 and CDR2: KGHSH and LQKENI. V was shortened by 0 bases and J by 6 bases, with 11 bases between the two germline ends.

This sequence joins TRBV11-3 and TRBJ1-6, with 11 positions matching TRBD1. CDR1 is SGHNT and CDR2 is YENEEA in the germline V gene. The CDR3 extends over 13 amino acids. The V gene end was trimmed by 8 bases and the J gene end by 9 bases; junction bases not matched to a gene: 3. The CDR3 DNA is TGTGCCAGCGAGGGACAGGGGGGTTCACCCCTCCACTTT. Its translation: CASEGQGGSPLHF.

V and J are TRBV19 and TRBJ2-5; TRBD1 matches 8 bases. Germline trimming cut 0 bases from V and 5 bases from J; bases unmatched to any gene: 11. CDR3 length: 17 amino acids. CDR1 and CDR2 from the germline V gene are LNHDA and SQIVND (reference sequence). CDR3 in amino acids: CASSIDLSGGQAETQYF. DNA of the CDR3: TGTGCCAGTAGTATAGATCTATCCGGGGGACAGGCGGAGACCCAGTACTTC. The full variable domain, its missing parts supplied by reference TRBV19 and TRBJ2-5, is DGGITQSPKYLFRKEGQNVTLSCEQNLNHDAMYWYRQDPGQGLRLIYYSQIVNDFQKGDIAEGYSVSREKKESFPLTVTSAQKNPTAFYLCASSIDLSGGQAETQYFGPGTRLLVL.

Regarding this clone: Other DNA sequences in the same sample also yield this CDR3. The chain recombines TRBV7-2 with TRBJ2-3; 7 nucleotides match TRBD1. Trimming cost V 1 base and J 0 bases; bases outside gene matches: 1. There are 15 residues in the CDR3. Per the germline V gene, CDR1 is SGHTA and CDR2 is FQGNSA. CDR3 protein: CASSLGQGSTDTQYF. CDR3 DNA sequence: TGTGCCAGCAGCTTAGGACAGGGTAGCACAGATACGCAGTATTTT.

The chain employs TRBV5-1 and TRBJ2-3; maybe TRBD1 (6 bases). The CDR3 totals 14 residues. The V end was cut by 7 bases, the J end by 11 bases, with 23 bases between. CDR1 and CDR2 (germline): SGHRS, YFSETQ. CDR3 protein: CASHQGIPLSGQYF. For the CDR3, the DNA is TGCGCCAGCCATCAGGGGATCCCCCTCTCCGGGCAGTATTTT. The full variable domain, in which reference TRBV5-1 and TRBJ2-3 provide the parts outside the CDR3, is KAGVTQTPRYLIKTRGQQVTLSCSPISGHRSVSWYQQTPGQGLQFLFEYFSETQRNKGNFPGRFSGRQFSNSRSEMNVSTLELGDSALYLCASHQGIPLSGQYFGPGTRLTVL.

The chain combines TRBV4-1 with TRBJ1-4; D might be TRBD1 (6 bases). The V end was cut by 1 base, the J end by 6 bases, with 15 bases between. The germline V gene has CDR1 MGHRA and CDR2 YSYEKL. There are 16 residues in the CDR3. The CDR3 DNA sequence: TGCGCCAGCAGCCAAGGTGTGGGGGCAGGGGATGAAAAACTGTTTTTT. This gives the protein CASSQGVGAGDEKLFF.

V usage is TRBV7-9 and J usage is TRBJ1-2; no clear D. V shed 1 base and J shed 8 bases, with 14 bases lying between them. This CDR3 region has 14 residues. Per germline, CDR1 SEHNR and CDR2 FQNEAQ (reference sequence). The chain's CDR3 is CASSLGSGTEGYTF. The CDR3 coding sequence is TGTGCCAGCAGCTTAGGTTCCGGAACGGAGGGCTACACCTTC.

The genes are TRBV19 and TRBJ1-2; TRBD1 is a possible D gene (6 bases). V was cut by 10 bases and J by 2 bases, with 20 bases left in between. The length of the CDR3 is 15 residues. The germline gives CDR1 LNHDA, CDR2 SQIVND (reference sequence). This CDR3 reads CATRDTRYRNYGYTF. The DNA of the CDR3 is TGTGCCACACGGGACACCCGGTATAGGAACTATGGCTACACCTTC. Filled out from reference TRBV19 and TRBJ1-2, the complete variable domain reads DGGITQSPKYLFRKEGQNVTLSCEQNLNHDAMYWYRQDPGQGLRLIYYSQIVNDFQKGDIAEGYSVSREKKESFPLTVTSAQKNPTAFYLCATRDTRYRNYGYTFGSGTRLTVV.

The chain employs TRBV30 and TRBJ1-5; a possible D gene is TRBD1 (5 bases). V was clipped by 1 base and J by 0 bases, with 13 bases between them. Germline CDR1 and CDR2: GTSNPN and SVGIG (reference sequence). This CDR3 region has 16 residues. The CDR3 region is CAWSEKGIYSNQPQHF. The CDR3 DNA reads TGTGCCTGGAGTGAGAAGGGGATTTATAGCAATCAGCCCCAGCATTTT.

This clone was seen once. CDR3 in DNA: TGTGCCAGCAGCTTAGAAGCGGACCCTTCACCCCTCCACTTT. Encoded protein: CASSLEADPSPLHF. The chain employs TRBV7-2 and TRBJ1-6; D remains ambiguous. The V end lost 1 base, the J end lost 9 bases, and 10 bases lay between the germline ends. The CDR3 is made up of 14 amino acids. Germline V CDR1 and CDR2: SGHTA, FQGNSA.

The chain has TRBV10-2 and TRBJ1-3; D is unclear. V lost 1 base to trimming and J lost 0 bases, with 13 bases between them. The CDR3 is 17 amino acids. Per the germline V gene, CDR1 is WSHSY and CDR2 is SAAADI. The CDR3 reads CASSEWSARSSGNTIYF. CDR3 nucleotides: TGCGCCAGCAGTGAGTGGAGCGCGCGAAGCTCTGGAAACACCATATATTTT.

The DNA of the CDR3 is TGTGCCAGCAGCTTATGGGGGGGCGGCTACGAGCAGTACTTC. Translated: CASSLWGGGYEQYF. J is TRBJ2-7 and V is TRBV7-2, with D possibly TRBD2 on 7 matching bases. V was trimmed by 2 bases and J by 3 bases, leaving 11 bases between them. Germline values: CDR1 SGHTA, CDR2 FQGNSA. This CDR3 region has 14 residues.

The V call is TRBV2, the J call TRBJ2-4; the match to TRBD2 covers 8 bases. Germline loops: CDR1 SNHLY, CDR2 FYNNEI. CDR3 length equals 19 residues. J was trimmed by 0 bases and V by 8 bases; bases with no gene match: 18. The CDR3 region has the DNA TGTGCCAGCGGGGCTAGCGGGCAAGGAACAACCTTAGCCAAAAACATTCAGTACTTC. The encoded protein is CASGASGQGTTLAKNIQYF. Using reference TRBV2 and TRBJ2-4 for the parts outside the CDR3, the full variable domain is EPEVTQTPSHQVTQMGQEVILRCVPISNHLYFYWYRQILGQKVEFLVSFYNNEISEKSEIFDDQFSVERPDGSNFTLKIRSTKLEDSAMYFCASGASGQGTTLAKNIQYFGAGTRLSVL.

This rearrangement joins TRBV4-2 to TRBJ2-5; D is unclear. CDR1 and CDR2 (germline): LGHNA, YNFKEQ. The CDR3 runs 13 residues. Trimming took off 1 base at V and 7 bases at J, with 10 bases between the two ends. CDR3 coding DNA: TGTGCCAGCAGCCAAGCAGGCAGAAGGACCCAGTACTTC. Its protein is CASSQAGRRTQYF.

The chain links TRBV2 to TRBJ1-2; 8 bases map to TRBD1. The CDR3 contains 14 residues. Germline V CDR1 and CDR2: SNHLY, FYNNEI. Trimming cost V 4 bases and J 7 bases; bases outside gene matches: 8. CDR3 in DNA: TGTGCCAGCAGTGCGGACAGGGCTGGCGGTGGCTACACCTTC. Translating it yields CASSADRAGGGYTF.

The J gene is TRBJ1-1, the V gene TRBV29-1; the match to TRBD1 covers 7 bases. V trimming: 2 bases; J trimming: 6 bases; junction bases outside the gene matches: 6. CDR1 SQVTM and CDR2 ANQGSEA come from the germline V gene. There are 13 residues in the CDR3. Written as DNA, the CDR3 is TGCAGCGTTGAATCACAGGGGATTCCTGAAGCTTTCTTT. Translated, it gives CSVESQGIPEAFF.

The V call is TRBV6-2 or TRBV6-3, the J call TRBJ1-2; the D is unclear. The CDR3 is 15 residues long. V lost 2 bases to trimming and J lost 2 bases, with 12 bases between them. The germline V gene encodes CDR1 MNHEY and CDR2 SVGEGT. The CDR3 sequence is CASSYHLPRNYGYTF. The CDR3 DNA reads TGTGCCAGCAGTTACCACCTTCCGCGGAACTATGGCTACACCTTC.

The chain links TRBV10-3 to TRBJ2-3; the match to TRBD2 covers 8 bases. V was pared by 2 bases and J by 1 base, with 5 bases of the junction left unmatched. CDR3 length: 16 residues. CDR1 and CDR2 from the germline V gene are ENHRY and SYGVKD. CDR3 coding DNA: TGTGCCATCAGTGAGCATACGACTAGCGGCACAGATACGCAGTATTTT. It specifies CAISEHTTSGTDTQYF.

This clone appeared a single time. The V gene is TRBV19, the J gene TRBJ2-7; 9 bases are shared with TRBD1. This CDR3 contains 13 residues. Per germline, CDR1 LNHDA and CDR2 SQIVND (reference sequence). J lost 5 bases, V lost 7 bases, and 6 bases had no gene match. The CDR3 reads CASKDRGRNEQYF. In nucleotides, the CDR3 is TGTGCCAGTAAGGACAGGGGTAGGAACGAGCAGTACTTC.

This clone is a singleton in its sample. The CDR3 loop is CASSPGRSARTDTQYF. The CDR3 nucleotides are TGTGCCAGCAGCCCGGGGAGGTCGGCCCGCACAGATACGCAGTATTTT. This chain joins TRBV14 and TRBJ2-3; possibly TRBD2 for D (6 bases). This CDR3 has 16 amino acids. V lost 4 bases to trimming and J lost 1 base, with 15 bases between them. Germline assignment: CDR1 SGHDN and CDR2 FVKESK.

About this clone: Additional DNA sequences in this sample encode the identical CDR3. The chain links TRBV5-1 to TRBJ2-5, with D perhaps TRBD2 (6 bases). The germline V and J ends were trimmed by 0 bases and 5 bases, with 8 bases remaining between them. The CDR3 totals 13 residues. Germline loops: CDR1 SGHRS, CDR2 YFSETQ. The chain's CDR3 is CASSLGGRETQYF. The DNA for the CDR3 is TGCGCCAGCAGCTTGGGAGGGAGGGAGACCCAGTACTTC.